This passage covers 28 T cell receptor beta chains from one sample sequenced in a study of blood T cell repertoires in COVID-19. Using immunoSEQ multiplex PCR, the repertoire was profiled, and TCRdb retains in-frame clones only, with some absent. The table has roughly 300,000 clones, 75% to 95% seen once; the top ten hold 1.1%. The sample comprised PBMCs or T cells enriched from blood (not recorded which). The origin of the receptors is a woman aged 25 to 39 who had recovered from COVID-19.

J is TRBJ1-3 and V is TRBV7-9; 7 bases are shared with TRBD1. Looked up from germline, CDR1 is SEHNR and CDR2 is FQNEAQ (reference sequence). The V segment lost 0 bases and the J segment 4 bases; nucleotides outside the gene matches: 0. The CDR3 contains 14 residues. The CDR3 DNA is TGTGCCAGCAGCTTAGCACAGGGGGGAAACACCATATATTTT. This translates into CASSLAQGGNTIYF.

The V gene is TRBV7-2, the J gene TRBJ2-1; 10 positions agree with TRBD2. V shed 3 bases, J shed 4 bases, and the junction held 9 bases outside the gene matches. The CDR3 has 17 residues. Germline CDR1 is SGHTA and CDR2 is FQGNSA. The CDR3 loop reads CASSFSTRTSGYNEQFF. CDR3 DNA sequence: TGTGCCAGCAGCTTTTCAACCCGGACTAGCGGTTACAATGAGCAGTTCTTC.

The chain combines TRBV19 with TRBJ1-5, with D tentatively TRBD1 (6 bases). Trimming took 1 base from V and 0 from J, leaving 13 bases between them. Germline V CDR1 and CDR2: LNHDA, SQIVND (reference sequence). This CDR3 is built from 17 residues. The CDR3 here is CASSIGTGTYSNQPQHF. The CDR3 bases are TGTGCCAGTAGTATAGGTACGGGGACATATAGCAATCAGCCCCAGCATTTT.

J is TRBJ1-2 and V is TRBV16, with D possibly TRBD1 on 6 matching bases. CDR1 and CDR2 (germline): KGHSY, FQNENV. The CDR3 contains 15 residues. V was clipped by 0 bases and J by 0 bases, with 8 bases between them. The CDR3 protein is CASSQSGDTNYGYTF. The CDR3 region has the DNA TGTGCCAGCAGCCAATCGGGGGACACTAACTATGGCTACACCTTC.

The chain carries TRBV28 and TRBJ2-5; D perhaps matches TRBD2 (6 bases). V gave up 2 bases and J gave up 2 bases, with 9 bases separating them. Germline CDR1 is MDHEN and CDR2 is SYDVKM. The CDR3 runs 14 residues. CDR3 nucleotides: TGTGCCAGCAGTTTACGGGGGAGGCAAGAGACCCAGTACTTC. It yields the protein CASSLRGRQETQYF.

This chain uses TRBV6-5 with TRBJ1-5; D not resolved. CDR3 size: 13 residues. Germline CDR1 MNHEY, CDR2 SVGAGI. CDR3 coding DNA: TGTGCGACGGGAGCCCCTGGGAATCAGCCCCAGCATTTT. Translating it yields CATGAPGNQPQHF.

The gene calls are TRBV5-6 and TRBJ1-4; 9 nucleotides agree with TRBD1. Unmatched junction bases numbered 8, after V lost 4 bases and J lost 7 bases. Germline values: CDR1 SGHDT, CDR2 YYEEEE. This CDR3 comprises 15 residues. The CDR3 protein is CASSAAGTGSEKLFF. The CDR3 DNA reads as TGTGCCAGCAGCGCCGCCGGGACAGGGAGTGAAAAACTGTTTTTT.

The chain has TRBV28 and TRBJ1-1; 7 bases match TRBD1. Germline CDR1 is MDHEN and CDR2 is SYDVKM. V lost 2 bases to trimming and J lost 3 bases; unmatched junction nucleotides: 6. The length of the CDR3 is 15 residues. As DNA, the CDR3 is TGTGCCAGCAGTTTACAGGGGGGCGCTGACACTGAAGCTTTCTTT. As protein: CASSLQGGADTEAFF.

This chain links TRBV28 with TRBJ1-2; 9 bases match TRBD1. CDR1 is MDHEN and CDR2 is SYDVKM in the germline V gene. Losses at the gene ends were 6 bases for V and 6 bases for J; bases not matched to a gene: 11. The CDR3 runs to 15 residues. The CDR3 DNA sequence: TGTGCCAGCAGGGTAGCGGGACAGGGTGTAGATGGCTACACCTTC. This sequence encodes CASRVAGQGVDGYTF.

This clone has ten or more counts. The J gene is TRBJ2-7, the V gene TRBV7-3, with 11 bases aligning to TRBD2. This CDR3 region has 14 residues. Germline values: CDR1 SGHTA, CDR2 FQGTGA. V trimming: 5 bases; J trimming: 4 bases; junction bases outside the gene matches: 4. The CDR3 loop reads CASSPLAGAYEQYF. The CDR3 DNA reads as TGTGCCAGCAGCCCACTAGCGGGAGCTTACGAGCAGTACTTC. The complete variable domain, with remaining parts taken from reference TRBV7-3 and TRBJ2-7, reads GAGVSQTPSNKVTEKGKYVELRCDPISGHTALYWYRQSLGQGPEFLIYFQGTGAADDSGLPNDRFFAVRPEGSVSTLKIQRTERGDSAVYLCASSPLAGAYEQYFGPGTRLTVT.

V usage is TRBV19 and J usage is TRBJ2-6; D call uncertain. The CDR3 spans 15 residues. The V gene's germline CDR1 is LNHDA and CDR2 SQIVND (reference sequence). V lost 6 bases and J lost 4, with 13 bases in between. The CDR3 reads CASRRVGPGANVLTF. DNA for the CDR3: TGTGCCAGTAGGAGAGTTGGGCCCGGGGCCAACGTCCTGACTTTC.

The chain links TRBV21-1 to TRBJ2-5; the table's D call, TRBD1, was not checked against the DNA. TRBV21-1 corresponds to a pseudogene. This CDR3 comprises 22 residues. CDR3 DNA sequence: TGTGCCAGCAGCAGCAGACCGGGACAGGGGACAGCCAGACTAGGCTCCCGAGAGACCCAGTACTTC. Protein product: CASSSRPGQGTARLGSRETQYF.

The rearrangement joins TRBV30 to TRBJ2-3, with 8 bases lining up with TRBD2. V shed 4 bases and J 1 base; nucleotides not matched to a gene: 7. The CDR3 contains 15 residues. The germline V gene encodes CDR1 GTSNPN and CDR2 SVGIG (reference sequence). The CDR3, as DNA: TGTGCCTGGACCCGGGGGGGGAGTGGCACAGATACGCAGTATTTT. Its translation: CAWTRGGSGTDTQYF.

CDR3 coding DNA: TGTGCCAGCAGCCAAGGGACTAGTAGCAATGAGCAGTTCTTC. It translates to CASSQGTSSNEQFF. The chain joins TRBV3-1 (or the pseudogene TRBV3-2) to TRBJ2-1, with TRBD2 identical over 7 bases. Germline CDR1 and CDR2: LGHDT and YNNKEL (reference sequence). The V and J ends lost 1 base and 6 bases, in that order; junction bases with no gene match: 3. The CDR3 length is 14 residues.

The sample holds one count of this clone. DNA for the CDR3: TGTGCCAGCAGTCCCGGAGGGTCGGGTCAGCCCCAGCATTTT. Amino acids: CASSPGGSGQPQHF. The chain is built from TRBV9 and TRBJ1-5; D uncertain. CDR3 length: 14 amino acids. In germline, CDR1 is SGDLS, CDR2 YYNGEE. V lost 5 bases and J 6 bases, leaving 15 bases between the germline ends. Looking up the rest from reference TRBV9 and TRBJ1-5 gives the full variable domain: DSGVTQTPKHLITATGQRVTLRCSPRSGDLSVYWYQQSLDQGLQFLIQYYNGEERAKGNILERFSAQQFPDLHSELNLSSLELGDSALYFCASSPGGSGQPQHFGDGTRLSIL.

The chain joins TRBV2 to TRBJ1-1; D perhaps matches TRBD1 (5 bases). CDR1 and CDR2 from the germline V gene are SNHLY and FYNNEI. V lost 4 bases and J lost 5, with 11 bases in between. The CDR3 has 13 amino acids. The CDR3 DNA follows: TGTGCCAGCAGTGTGGGGGGTGGTACTGAAGCTTTCTTT. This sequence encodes CASSVGGGTEAFF.

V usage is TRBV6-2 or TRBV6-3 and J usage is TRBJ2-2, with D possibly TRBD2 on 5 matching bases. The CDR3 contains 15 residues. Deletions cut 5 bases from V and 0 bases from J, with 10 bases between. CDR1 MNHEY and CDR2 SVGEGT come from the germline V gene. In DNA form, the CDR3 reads TGTGCCAGCAGTAGGAGGACCTCGAACACCGGGGAGCTGTTTTTT. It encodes CASSRRTSNTGELFF.

CDR3 bases: TGTGCCAGCAGCCTCCCCGGGACAGGGAACACCGGGGAGCTGTTTTTT. Protein product: CASSLPGTGNTGELFF. This chain links TRBV9 with TRBJ2-2; TRBD1 matches 8 bases. Trimming took 4 bases from V and 1 from J; bases not matched to a gene: 6. CDR3 length equals 16 residues. The germline CDR1 and CDR2 sequences are SGDLS and YYNGEE.

The CDR3 reads CASSLAGIDPFQETQYF. CDR3 nucleotides: TGCGCCAGCAGCTTGGCCGGGATAGACCCATTCCAAGAGACCCAGTACTTC. The chain links TRBV5-1 to TRBJ2-5; D possibly corresponds to TRBD2 (5 bases). Germline-derived CDR1 and CDR2 are SGHRS and YFSETQ. Trimming took off 0 bases at V and 1 base at J, with 16 bases between the two ends. The CDR3 extends over 17 amino acids.

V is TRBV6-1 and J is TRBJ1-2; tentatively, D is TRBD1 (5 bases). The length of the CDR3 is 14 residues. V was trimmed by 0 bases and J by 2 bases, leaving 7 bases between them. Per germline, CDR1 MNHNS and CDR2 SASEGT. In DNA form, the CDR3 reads TGTGCCAGCAGTGAAGCGAACAGGAACTATGGCTACACCTTC. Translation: CASSEANRNYGYTF.

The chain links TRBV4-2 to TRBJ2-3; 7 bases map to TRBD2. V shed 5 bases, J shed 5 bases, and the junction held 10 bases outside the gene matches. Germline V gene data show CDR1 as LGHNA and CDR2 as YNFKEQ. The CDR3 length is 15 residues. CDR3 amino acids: CASSVYAGEIDTQYF. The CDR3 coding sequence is TGTGCCAGCAGCGTTTATGCGGGAGAGATAGATACGCAGTATTTT.

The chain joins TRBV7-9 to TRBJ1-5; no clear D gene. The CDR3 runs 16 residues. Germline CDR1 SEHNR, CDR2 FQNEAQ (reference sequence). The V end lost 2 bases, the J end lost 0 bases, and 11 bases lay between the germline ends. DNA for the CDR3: TGTGCCAGCAGCTTAAACAGAAAGTATAGCAATCAGCCCCAGCATTTT. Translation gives CASSLNRKYSNQPQHF. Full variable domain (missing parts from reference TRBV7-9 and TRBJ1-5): DTGVSQNPRHKITKRGQNVTFRCDPISEHNRLYWYRQTLGQGPEFLTYFQNEAQLEKSRLLSDRFSAERPKGSFSTLEIQRTEQGDSAMYLCASSLNRKYSNQPQHFGDGTRLSIL.

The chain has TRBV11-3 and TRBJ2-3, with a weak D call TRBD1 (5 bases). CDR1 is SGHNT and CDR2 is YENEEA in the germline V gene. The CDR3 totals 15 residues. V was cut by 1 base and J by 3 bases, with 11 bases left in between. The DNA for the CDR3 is TGTGCCAGCAGCTTAGGCAGGGATCGAACAGATACGCAGTATTTT. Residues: CASSLGRDRTDTQYF.

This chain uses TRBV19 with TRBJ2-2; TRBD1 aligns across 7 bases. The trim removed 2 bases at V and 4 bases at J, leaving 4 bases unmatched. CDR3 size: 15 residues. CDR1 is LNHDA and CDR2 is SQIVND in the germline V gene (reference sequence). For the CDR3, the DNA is TGTGCCAGTAGTATAAAGGGGGCCGGCACCGGGGAGCTGTTTTTT. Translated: CASSIKGAGTGELFF.

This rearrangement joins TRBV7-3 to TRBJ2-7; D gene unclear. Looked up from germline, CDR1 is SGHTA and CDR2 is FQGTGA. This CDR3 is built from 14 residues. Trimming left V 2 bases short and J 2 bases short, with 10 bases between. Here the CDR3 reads CASSLGPITYEQYF. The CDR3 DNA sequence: TGTGCCAGCAGCTTAGGCCCGATAACCTACGAGCAGTACTTC.

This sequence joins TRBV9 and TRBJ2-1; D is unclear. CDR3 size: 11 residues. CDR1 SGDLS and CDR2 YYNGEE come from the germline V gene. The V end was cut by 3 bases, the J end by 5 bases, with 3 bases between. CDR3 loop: CASSAHNEQFF. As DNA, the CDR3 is TGTGCCAGCAGCGCTCACAATGAGCAGTTCTTC.

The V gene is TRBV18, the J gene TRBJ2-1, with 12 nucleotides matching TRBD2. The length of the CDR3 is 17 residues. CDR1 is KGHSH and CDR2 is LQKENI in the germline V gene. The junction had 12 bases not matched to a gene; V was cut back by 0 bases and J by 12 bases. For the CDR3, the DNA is TGTGCCAGCTCACCACCCTCTGGACTAGCGGGAAAAAAGGGGCAGTTCTTC. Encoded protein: CASSPPSGLAGKKGQFF.

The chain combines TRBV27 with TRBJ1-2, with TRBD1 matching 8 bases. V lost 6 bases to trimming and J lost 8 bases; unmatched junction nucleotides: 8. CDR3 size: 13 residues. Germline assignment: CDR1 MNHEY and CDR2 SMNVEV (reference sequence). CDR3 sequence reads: CASSRGQGKGYTF. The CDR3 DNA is TGTGCCAGCAGCCGCGGACAGGGAAAAGGCTACACCTTC.